The 2 T cell receptor beta chains below all came from one sample that was sequenced in a study of identical twins. Using its own MiXCR run on the 5' RACE reads, TCRdb lists one record per CDR3 protein. The sample yields 450,000 or so distinct CDR3 sequences, roughly 24% seen once. These same records also appear under a second study, on T cells expressing NK-cell markers.

Sequenced input: CD4+ T cells sorted from blood. These TCRs come from a woman aged 18-35 years in good health.

The V call is TRBV21-1, the J call TRBJ2-3. TRBV21-1 is an annotated pseudogene. The CDR3 extends over 10 amino acids. CDR3 residues: CASSRASQYF. For the CDR3, the DNA is TGTGCCAGCAGCCGAGCATCGCAGTATTTT.

This rearrangement joins TRBV19 to TRBJ2-1, with D tentatively TRBD1 (5 bases). The CDR3 extends over 14 amino acids. V was cut by 7 bases and J by 4 bases, with 14 bases left in between. CDR1 LNHDA and CDR2 SQIVND come from the germline V gene (reference sequence). CDR3 nucleotide sequence: TGTGCCAGTACCCAAGACAGTTTATACAATGAGCAGTTCTTC. Residues: CASTQDSLYNEQFF.